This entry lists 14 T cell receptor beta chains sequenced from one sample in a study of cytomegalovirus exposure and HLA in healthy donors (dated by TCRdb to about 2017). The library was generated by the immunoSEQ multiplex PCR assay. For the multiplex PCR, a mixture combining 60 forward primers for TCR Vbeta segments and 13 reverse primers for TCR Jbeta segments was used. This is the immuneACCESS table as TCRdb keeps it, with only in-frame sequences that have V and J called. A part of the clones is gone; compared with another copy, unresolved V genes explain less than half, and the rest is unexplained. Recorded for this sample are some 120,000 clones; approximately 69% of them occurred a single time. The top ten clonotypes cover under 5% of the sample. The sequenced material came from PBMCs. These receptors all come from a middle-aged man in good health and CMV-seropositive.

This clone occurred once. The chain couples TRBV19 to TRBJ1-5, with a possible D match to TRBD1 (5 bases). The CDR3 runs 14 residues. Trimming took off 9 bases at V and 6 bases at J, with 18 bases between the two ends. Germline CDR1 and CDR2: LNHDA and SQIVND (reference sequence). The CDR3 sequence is CASRNRTIGQPQHF. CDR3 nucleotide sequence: TGTGCCAGCCGAAACAGGACAATAGGTCAGCCCCAGCATTTT.

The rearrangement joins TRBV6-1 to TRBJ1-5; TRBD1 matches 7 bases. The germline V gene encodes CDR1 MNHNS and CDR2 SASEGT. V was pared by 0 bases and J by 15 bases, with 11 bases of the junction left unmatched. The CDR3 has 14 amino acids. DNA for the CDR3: TGTGCCAGCAGTGAAGCGGTCGGACAGGTGCTCCTGCATTTT. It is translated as CASSEAVGQVLLHF.

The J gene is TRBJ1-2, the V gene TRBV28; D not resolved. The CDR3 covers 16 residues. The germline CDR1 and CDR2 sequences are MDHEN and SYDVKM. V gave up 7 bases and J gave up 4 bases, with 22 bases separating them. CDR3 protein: CASTINLAGLFYGYTF. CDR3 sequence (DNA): TGTGCCAGCACCATAAATTTGGCAGGACTCTTCTATGGCTACACCTTC.

The CDR3 loop reads CASSQPLKAGGNQPQHF. The CDR3 coding sequence is TGCGCCAGCAGCCAACCCCTTAAGGCGGGCGGCAATCAGCCCCAGCATTTT. The chain recombines TRBV4-1 with TRBJ1-5; no firm D call. V lost 2 bases and J 2 bases, leaving 16 bases between the germline ends. CDR1 is MGHRA and CDR2 is YSYEKL in the germline V gene. The CDR3 runs 17 residues.

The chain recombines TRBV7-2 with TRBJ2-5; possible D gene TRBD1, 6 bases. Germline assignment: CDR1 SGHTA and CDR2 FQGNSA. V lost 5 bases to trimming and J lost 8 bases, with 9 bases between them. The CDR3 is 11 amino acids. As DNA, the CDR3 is TGTGCCAGCAGCCTACAGGGTACCCAGTACTTC. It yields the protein CASSLQGTQYF.

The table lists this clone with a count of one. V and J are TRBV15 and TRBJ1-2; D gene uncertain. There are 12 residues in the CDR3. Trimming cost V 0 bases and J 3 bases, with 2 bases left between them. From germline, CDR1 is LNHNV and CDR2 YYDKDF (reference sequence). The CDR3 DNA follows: TGTGCCACCAGCAGAGACGACTATGGCTACACCTTC. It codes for CATSRDDYGYTF.

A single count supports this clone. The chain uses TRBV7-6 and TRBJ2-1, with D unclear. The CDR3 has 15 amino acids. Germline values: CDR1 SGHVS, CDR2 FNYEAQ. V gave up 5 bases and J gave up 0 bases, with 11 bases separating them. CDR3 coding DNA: TGTGCCAGCAGCCAATCTTTTAGCTCCTACAATGAGCAGTTCTTC. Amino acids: CASSQSFSSYNEQFF.

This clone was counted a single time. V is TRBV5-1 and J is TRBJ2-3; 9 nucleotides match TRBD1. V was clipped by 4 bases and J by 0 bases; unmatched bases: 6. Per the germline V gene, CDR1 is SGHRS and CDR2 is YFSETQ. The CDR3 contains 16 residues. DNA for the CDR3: TGCGCCAGCAGCCTAGGGGACAGGGAGAGCACAGATACGCAGTATTTT. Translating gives CASSLGDRESTDTQYF.

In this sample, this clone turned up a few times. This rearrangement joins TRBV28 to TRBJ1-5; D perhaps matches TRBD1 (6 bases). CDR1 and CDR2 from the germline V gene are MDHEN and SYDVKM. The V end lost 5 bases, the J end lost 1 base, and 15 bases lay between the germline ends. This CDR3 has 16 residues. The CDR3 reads CASSGAGVRSNQPQHF. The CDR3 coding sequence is TGTGCCAGCAGTGGGGCAGGGGTGAGGAGCAATCAGCCCCAGCATTTT.

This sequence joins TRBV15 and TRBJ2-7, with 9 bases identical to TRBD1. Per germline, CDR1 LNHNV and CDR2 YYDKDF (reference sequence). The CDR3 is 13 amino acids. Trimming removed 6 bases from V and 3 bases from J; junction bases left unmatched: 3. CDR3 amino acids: CATSRDRVYEQYF. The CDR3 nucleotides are TGTGCCACCAGTAGGGACAGGGTCTACGAGCAGTACTTC.

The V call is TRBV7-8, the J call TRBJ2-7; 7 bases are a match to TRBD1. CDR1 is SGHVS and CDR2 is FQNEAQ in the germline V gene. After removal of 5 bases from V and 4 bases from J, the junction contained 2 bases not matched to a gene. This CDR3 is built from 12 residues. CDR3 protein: CASSRQGYEQYF. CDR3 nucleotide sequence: TGTGCCAGCAGCCGACAGGGTTACGAGCAGTACTTC.

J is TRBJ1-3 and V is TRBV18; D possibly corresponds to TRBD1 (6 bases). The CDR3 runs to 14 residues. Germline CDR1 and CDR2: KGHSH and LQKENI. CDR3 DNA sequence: TGTGCATCGTCGACAGGTGGAGATGGAAACACCATATATTTT. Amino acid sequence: CASSTGGDGNTIYF.

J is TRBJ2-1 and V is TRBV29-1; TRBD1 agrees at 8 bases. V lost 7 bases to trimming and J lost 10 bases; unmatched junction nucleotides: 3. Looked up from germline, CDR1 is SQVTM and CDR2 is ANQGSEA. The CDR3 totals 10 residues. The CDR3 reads CSAGGQEQFF. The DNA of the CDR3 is TGCAGCGCAGGGGGCCAGGAGCAGTTCTTC.

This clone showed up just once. Written as DNA, the CDR3 is TGTGCCAGCAGGGACACCCCGGTGGGAGGCTACACCTTC. Its protein is CASRDTPVGGYTF. The chain combines TRBV28 with TRBJ1-2, with TRBD1 as a possible D gene (5 bases). The CDR3 sequence is 13 residues long. From germline, CDR1 is MDHEN and CDR2 SYDVKM. V gave up 6 bases and J gave up 8 bases, with 16 bases separating them.